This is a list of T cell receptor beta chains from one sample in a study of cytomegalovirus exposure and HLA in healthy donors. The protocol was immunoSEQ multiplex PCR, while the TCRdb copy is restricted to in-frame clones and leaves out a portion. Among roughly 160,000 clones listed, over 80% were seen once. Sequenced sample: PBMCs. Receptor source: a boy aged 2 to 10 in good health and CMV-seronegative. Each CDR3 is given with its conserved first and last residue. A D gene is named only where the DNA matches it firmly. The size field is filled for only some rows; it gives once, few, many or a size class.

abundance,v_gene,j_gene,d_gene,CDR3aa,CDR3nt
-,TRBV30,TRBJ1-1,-,CAWAVGTLALTEAFF,TGTGCCTGGGCAGTTGGGACTCTAGCTCTCACTGAAGCTTTCTTT
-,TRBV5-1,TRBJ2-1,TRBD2,CASSFERGGKGSYNEQFF,TGCGCCAGCAGCTTTGAGCGGGGGGGAAAGGGGTCCTACAATGAGCAGTTCTTC
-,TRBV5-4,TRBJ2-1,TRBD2,CASSSYSSGPRVFQFF,TGTGCCAGCAGCTCGTATTCTAGCGGACCCCGGGTATTCCAGTTCTTC
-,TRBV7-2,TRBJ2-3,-,CASSLWARETDTQYF,TGTGCCAGCAGCTTATGGGCCAGGGAAACAGATACGCAGTATTTT
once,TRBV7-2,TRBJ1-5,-,CASSIGQNQPQHF,TGTGCCAGCAGCATAGGACAGAATCAGCCCCAGCATTTT
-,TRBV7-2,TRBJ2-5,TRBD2,CASSLRGVGLEETQYF,TGTGCCAGCAGCTTAAGAGGCGTGGGACTAGAAGAGACCCAGTACTTC
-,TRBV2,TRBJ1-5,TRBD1,CASRITGVQQPQHF,TGTGCCAGCAGGATTACAGGGGTTCAACAGCCCCAGCATTTT
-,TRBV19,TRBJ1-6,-,CASSIVETTTDLYNSPLHF,TGTGCCAGTAGTATAGTAGAGACAACCACCGACCTATATAATTCACCCCTCCACTTT
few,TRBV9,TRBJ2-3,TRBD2,CASSVELAGVPSTDTQYF,TGTGCCAGCAGCGTAGAACTAGCGGGGGTTCCTAGCACAGATACGCAGTATTTT
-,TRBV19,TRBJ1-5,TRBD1,CASSSTDRGLLNQPQHF,TGTGCCAGTAGTTCAACCGACAGGGGTCTCCTTAATCAGCCCCAGCATTTT
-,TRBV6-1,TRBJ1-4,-,CASSGLATNEKLFF,TGTGCCAGCAGTGGACTAGCAACTAATGAAAAACTGTTTTTT
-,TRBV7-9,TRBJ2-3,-,CASSPGSRGSTDTQYF,TGTGCCAGCAGCCCCGGGTCGCGGGGTAGCACAGATACGCAGTATTTT
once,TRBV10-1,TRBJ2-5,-,CATSDSQETQYF,TGCGCCACTTCGGACAGCCAAGAGACCCAGTACTTC
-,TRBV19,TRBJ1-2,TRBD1,CASSETGSGYTF,TGTGCCAGTAGTGAGACAGGGTCCGGCTACACCTTC
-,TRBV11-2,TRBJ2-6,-,CASSPSGANVLTF,TGTGCCAGCAGCCCGTCTGGGGCCAACGTCCTGACTTTC
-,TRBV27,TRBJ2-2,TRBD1,CASSSLSLQGAGTGELFF,TGTGCCAGCAGTTCACTGAGCCTCCAGGGGGCGGGGACCGGGGAGCTGTTTTTT
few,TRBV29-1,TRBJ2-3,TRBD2,CSYDEGWGGDTQYF,TGCAGCTACGATGAGGGGTGGGGGGGAGATACGCAGTATTTT